The 8 T cell receptor beta chains below come from one sample, sequenced in a study of blood T cells in healthy people across ages. It was with a sample-barcoded 5' primer and a J-beta primer mix that a second PCR of roughly 7 to 12 cycles was run. TCRdb reanalysed the 5' RACE reads using MiXCR and keeps one entry per CDR3 protein. This sample yields around 900,000 distinct CDR3 sequences, of which more than 25% are seen a single time; around a sixth belongs to the top ten. Source material: blood. All receptors come from a woman older than 75 in good health.

This clonotype was recorded at least ten times. The chain couples TRBV9 to TRBJ1-5; D gene ambiguous. Germline-derived CDR1 and CDR2 are SGDLS and YYNGEE. V was trimmed by 0 bases and J by 5 bases, leaving 9 bases between them. The length of the CDR3 is 14 residues. For the CDR3, the DNA is TGTGCCAGCAGCGTAGGGCCTTACTATCAGCCCCAGCATTTT. Translated, it gives CASSVGPYYQPQHF.

In its sample, this clonotype was seen many times. The J gene is TRBJ1-2, the V gene TRBV5-1; TRBD1 is a possible D gene (6 bases). CDR1 is SGHRS, CDR2 YFSETQ, per germline. V lost 4 bases to trimming and J lost 8 bases, with 15 bases between them. CDR3 length: 13 amino acids. The CDR3 coding sequence is TGCGCCAGCAGCCCTCAGGGGTTGGAGGGCTACACCTTC. Translation: CASSPQGLEGYTF.

The sample holds a few counts of this clonotype. The chain carries TRBV5-1 and TRBJ1-6; no definite D call. Germline assignment: CDR1 SGHRS and CDR2 YFSETQ. This CDR3 spans 13 amino acids. V was trimmed by 2 bases and J by 9 bases, leaving 9 bases between them. CDR3 nucleotide sequence: TGCGCCAGCAGCTTCTCGGGTATTTCACCCCTCCACTTT. Its translation: CASSFSGISPLHF.

With respect to this clonotype: With a much larger clone just one base away, this may be a read error. The J gene is TRBJ1-2, the V gene TRBV4-3; 9 positions match TRBD1. Germline V lookup: CDR1 LGHNA, CDR2 YSLEER. With 1 base clipped from V and 6 bases from J, the junction kept 6 bases outside the gene matches. This CDR3 region has 15 residues. CDR3 in amino acids: CASSQGTGDVHGYTF. CDR3 DNA sequence: TGCGCCAGCAGCCAAGGGACAGGGGACGTCCATGGCTACACCTTC.

This clonotype has at least ten counts. This chain joins TRBV7-9 and TRBJ2-3, with D perhaps TRBD1 or TRBD2 (5 bases each). There are 11 residues in the CDR3. The V gene lost 8 bases and the J gene lost 9 bases, with 12 bases spanning the gap. From germline, CDR1 is SEHNR and CDR2 FQNEAQ (reference sequence). The CDR3: CASVGESTQYF. In DNA, the CDR3 is TGTGCCAGCGTGGGGGAGAGCACGCAGTATTTT.

The V gene is TRBV6-5, the J gene TRBJ1-5, with D unclear. Germline lookup yields CDR1 MNHEY and CDR2 SVGAGI. This CDR3 comprises 14 residues. Between the trimmed V and J ends, which lost 5 bases and 4 bases, there was a span of 12 bases. This chain's CDR3 is CASSTFGGNQPQHF. As DNA, the CDR3 is TGTGCCAGCAGTACCTTTGGAGGAAATCAGCCCCAGCATTTT.

This clonotype was seen a few times. The J gene is TRBJ1-4, the V gene TRBV6-6; D might be TRBD1 (6 bases). The V end lost 6 bases, the J end lost 7 bases, and 15 bases lay between the germline ends. This CDR3 is built from 14 residues. Looked up from germline, CDR1 is MNHNY and CDR2 is SVGAGI (reference sequence). The DNA of the CDR3 is TGTGCCAGCAGGACCCAGGGGAAAGGTGAAAAACTGTTTTTT. This gives the protein CASRTQGKGEKLFF.

This clonotype was seen at least ten times. This chain connects TRBV20-1 to TRBJ2-1; D is unclear. The CDR3 consists of 14 residues. Germline V gene lookup returns CDR1 DFQATT and CDR2 SNEGSKA (reference sequence). V dropped 3 bases and J dropped 0 bases, with 9 bases sitting between them. The CDR3 sequence: CSARALSSYNEQFF. Written as DNA, the CDR3 is TGCAGTGCTAGGGCGCTGAGCTCCTACAATGAGCAGTTCTTC.